This passage covers 12 T cell receptor beta chains from one sample sequenced in a study of blood T cell repertoires in COVID-19. Sequenced by immunoSEQ multiplex PCR; TCRdb stores in-frame clones only, minus some. The data hold approximately 100,000 clones, with roughly 90% observed a single time. The sample was peripheral blood. The origin of the receptors is a woman aged 55-69 years with acute or convalescent COVID-19.

This chain links TRBV28 with TRBJ1-1; D call uncertain. Germline V gene lookup returns CDR1 MDHEN and CDR2 SYDVKM. V was trimmed by 3 bases and J by 5 bases, leaving 7 bases between them. The CDR3 is made up of 12 amino acids. CDR3 residues: CASSLTKTEAFF. DNA for the CDR3: TGTGCCAGCAGTTTGACTAAGACTGAAGCTTTCTTT.

The chain couples TRBV29-1 to TRBJ2-2; no firm D call. This CDR3 has 12 amino acids. CDR1 SQVTM and CDR2 ANQGSEA come from the germline V gene. V shed 8 bases and J shed 2 bases, with 9 bases lying between them. Written as DNA, the CDR3 is TGCAGCTTCGGAGTTAACACCGGGGAGCTGTTTTTT. Translated: CSFGVNTGELFF.

The count of this clone is one. This chain links TRBV7-8 with TRBJ1-4, with unresolved D. V lost 8 bases, J lost 0 bases, and 10 bases lay in between. Germline values: CDR1 SGHVS, CDR2 FQNEAQ. CDR3 length: 14 amino acids. The CDR3 sequence: CASGPGATNEKLFF. In DNA, the CDR3 is TGTGCCAGCGGCCCGGGAGCAACTAATGAAAAACTGTTTTTT.

V usage is TRBV11-2 and J usage is TRBJ2-5; weak D call: TRBD1 (7 bases). Looked up from germline, CDR1 is SGHAT and CDR2 is FQNNGV. The CDR3 totals 14 residues. Trimming shortened V by 6 bases and J by 3 bases, and 14 bases separated the two germline ends. The CDR3 DNA follows: TGTGCCAGCAGTCAGGGGGGACTTAAAGAGACCCAGTACTTC. Its protein product is CASSQGGLKETQYF.

Only a few counts were recorded for this clone. This chain uses TRBV28 with TRBJ1-1, with D tentatively TRBD1 (5 bases). Deletions cut 5 bases from V and 0 bases from J, with 19 bases between. This CDR3 has 17 amino acids. CDR1 is MDHEN and CDR2 is SYDVKM in the germline V gene. This chain's CDR3 is CASSLPGGIPMNTEAFF. DNA of the CDR3: TGTGCCAGCAGTCTTCCGGGGGGGATTCCCATGAACACTGAAGCTTTCTTT.

This CDR3 reads CASSLTGNIQYF. CDR3 DNA sequence: TGTGCCAGCAGCTTGACTGGGAACATTCAGTACTTC. The V and J genes are TRBV11-3 and TRBJ2-4; D unresolved. Trimming removed 3 bases from V and 7 bases from J, with 7 bases in between. CDR1 is SGHNT, CDR2 YENEEA, per germline. The CDR3 is 12 residues long.

The rearrangement uses TRBV6-5 and TRBJ2-7, with a possible D match to TRBD2 (6 bases). The V and J ends lost 5 bases and 2 bases respectively, with 13 bases between them. This CDR3 comprises 14 residues. Germline values: CDR1 MNHEY, CDR2 SVGAGI. CDR3 coding DNA: TGTGCCAGCAGTCCCGGGGGTCTCGCCTACGAGCAGTACGTC. It encodes CASSPGGLAYEQYV.

The rearrangement links TRBV4-1 to TRBJ1-4, with a tentative D call TRBD1 (6 bases). The V end was cut by 0 bases, the J end by 7 bases, with 15 bases between. CDR1 MGHRA and CDR2 YSYEKL come from the germline V gene. The CDR3 covers 16 residues. The DNA for the CDR3 is TGCGCCAGCAGCCAAGACGAGAACAGGGTGCGTGAAAAACTGTTTTTT. This codes for CASSQDENRVREKLFF.

The V call is TRBV28, the J call TRBJ1-3; tentatively, D is TRBD1 (6 bases). This CDR3 contains 14 residues. Trimming took off 6 bases at V and 4 bases at J, with 13 bases between the two ends. Germline V gene sequence: CDR1 MDHEN, CDR2 SYDVKM. This CDR3 reads CASSGTPKGNTIYF. The CDR3 DNA is TGTGCCAGCAGCGGGACACCCAAAGGAAACACCATATATTTT.

The count of this clone is one. The chain links TRBV27 to TRBJ2-1; 8 nucleotides match TRBD1. The CDR3 is made up of 15 amino acids. Germline loops: CDR1 MNHEY, CDR2 SMNVEV (reference sequence). Trimming at V came to 6 bases and at J to 3 bases, leaving 7 bases not matched to a gene. CDR3 amino acids: CASRLGQGGYNEQFF. The CDR3 nucleotides are TGTGCCAGCAGATTAGGACAGGGCGGCTACAATGAGCAGTTCTTC.

This clone was counted once. The rearrangement links TRBV30 to TRBJ2-3, with 8 bases aligning to TRBD1. The germline CDR1 and CDR2 sequences are GTSNPN and SVGIG (reference sequence). The CDR3 extends over 16 amino acids. V shed 0 bases and J 3 bases; nucleotides not matched to a gene: 8. The DNA of the CDR3 is TGTGCCTGGAGTGTACTGGGCAGGGGGCTTACAGATACGCAGTATTTT. Amino acids: CAWSVLGRGLTDTQYF.

V is TRBV6-6 and J is TRBJ1-1; unclear D gene. Trimming took 6 bases from V and 1 from J, leaving 12 bases between them. Germline assignment: CDR1 MNHNY and CDR2 SVGAGI (reference sequence). This CDR3 region has 14 residues. For the CDR3, the DNA is TGTGCCAGCAGCCTACTCACAGAGAACACTGAAGCTTTCTTT. It specifies CASSLLTENTEAFF.